This T cell receptor (beta chain) was profiled in a study of cytomegalovirus exposure and HLA in healthy donors. With 2 bases removed from V and 1 base from J, the gap between germline ends came to 13 bases. This CDR3 spans 16 amino acids. CDR1 is SGHRS, CDR2 YFSETQ, per germline. In the PCR, 60 Vbeta and 13 Jbeta primers were used. Measured with immunoSEQ multiplex PCR; TCRdb has only the in-frame clones, and not every one. The sample has 65,000 to 85,000 clones, 84% seen once. V usage is TRBV5-1 and J usage is TRBJ2-1, with D perhaps matching TRBD1 (5 bases). Material: PBMCs. This TCR was sampled from a woman between 50 and 59 years old in good health and CMV-seronegative. CDR3 amino acids: CASSFGQAESYNEQFF. Here the CDR3 DNA reads TGCGCCAGCAGCTTTGGACAAGCTGAGTCCTACAATGAGCAGTTCTTC.